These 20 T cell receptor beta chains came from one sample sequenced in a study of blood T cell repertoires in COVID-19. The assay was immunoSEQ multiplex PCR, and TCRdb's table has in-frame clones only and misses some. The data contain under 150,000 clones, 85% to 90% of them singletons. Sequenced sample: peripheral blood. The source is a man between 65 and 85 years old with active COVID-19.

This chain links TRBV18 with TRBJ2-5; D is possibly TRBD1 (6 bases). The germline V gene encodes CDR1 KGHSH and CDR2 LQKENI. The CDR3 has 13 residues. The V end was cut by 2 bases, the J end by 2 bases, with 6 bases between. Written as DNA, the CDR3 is TGTGCCAGCTCACCAAGGGGGCAAGAGACCCAGTACTTC. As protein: CASSPRGQETQYF.

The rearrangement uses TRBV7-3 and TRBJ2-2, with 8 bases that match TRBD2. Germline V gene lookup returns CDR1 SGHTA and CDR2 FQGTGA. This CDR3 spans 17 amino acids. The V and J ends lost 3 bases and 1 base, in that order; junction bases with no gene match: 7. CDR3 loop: CASSFRGLAGNTGELFF. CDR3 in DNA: TGTGCCAGCAGCTTTCGAGGTCTAGCGGGGAACACCGGGGAGCTGTTTTTT.

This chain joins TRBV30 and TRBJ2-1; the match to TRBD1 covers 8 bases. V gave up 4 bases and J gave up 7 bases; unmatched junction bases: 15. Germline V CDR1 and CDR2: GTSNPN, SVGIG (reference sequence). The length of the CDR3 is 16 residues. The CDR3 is CAWTSPRTGRGNEQFF. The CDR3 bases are TGTGCCTGGACGTCCCCCCGGACAGGGCGAGGGAATGAGCAGTTCTTC.

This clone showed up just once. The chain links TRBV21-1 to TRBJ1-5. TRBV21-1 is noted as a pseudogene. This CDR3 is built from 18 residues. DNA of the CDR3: TGTGCCAGCAGCAAAGCGCTGGAGGGAGACAGTAGCAATCAGCCCCAGCATTTT. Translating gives CASSKALEGDSSNQPQHF.

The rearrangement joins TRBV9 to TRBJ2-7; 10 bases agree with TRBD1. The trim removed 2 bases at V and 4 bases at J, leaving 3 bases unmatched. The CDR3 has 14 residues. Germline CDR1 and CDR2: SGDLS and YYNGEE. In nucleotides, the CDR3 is TGTGCCAGCAGCGTCGGGACAGGGGAGTACGAGCAGTACTTC. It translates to CASSVGTGEYEQYF.

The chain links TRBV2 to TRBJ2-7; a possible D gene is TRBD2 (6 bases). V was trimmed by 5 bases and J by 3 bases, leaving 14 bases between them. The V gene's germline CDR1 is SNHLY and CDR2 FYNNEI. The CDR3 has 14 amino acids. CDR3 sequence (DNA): TGTGCCAGCAGTTCCTCTACGGGGGTCTACGAGCAGTACTTC. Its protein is CASSSSTGVYEQYF.

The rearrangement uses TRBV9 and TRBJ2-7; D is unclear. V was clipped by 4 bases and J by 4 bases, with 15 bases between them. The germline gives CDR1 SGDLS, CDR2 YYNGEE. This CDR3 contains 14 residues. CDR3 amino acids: CASSSRPGGYEQYF. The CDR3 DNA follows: TGTGCCAGCAGCTCCCGACCGGGTGGGTACGAGCAGTACTTC.

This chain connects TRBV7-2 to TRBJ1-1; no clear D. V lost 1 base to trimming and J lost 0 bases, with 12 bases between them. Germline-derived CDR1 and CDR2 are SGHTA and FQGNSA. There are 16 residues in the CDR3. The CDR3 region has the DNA TGTGCCAGCAGCTTAGTTGGAGGCAACATGAACACTGAAGCTTTCTTT. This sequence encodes CASSLVGGNMNTEAFF.

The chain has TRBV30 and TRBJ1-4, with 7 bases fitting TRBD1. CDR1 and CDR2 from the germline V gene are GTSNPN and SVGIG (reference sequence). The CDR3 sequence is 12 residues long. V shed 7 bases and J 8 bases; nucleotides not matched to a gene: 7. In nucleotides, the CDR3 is TGTGCCTTCCGACAGGGAAACGAAAAACTGTTTTTT. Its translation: CAFRQGNEKLFF.

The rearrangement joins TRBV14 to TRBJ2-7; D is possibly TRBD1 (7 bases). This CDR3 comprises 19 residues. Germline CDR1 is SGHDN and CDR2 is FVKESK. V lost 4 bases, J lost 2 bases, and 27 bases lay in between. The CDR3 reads CASSLSRLGPTGRTYEQYF. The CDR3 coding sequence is TGTGCCAGCAGCCTTTCGAGGTTAGGGCCGACAGGGAGGACCTACGAGCAGTACTTC.

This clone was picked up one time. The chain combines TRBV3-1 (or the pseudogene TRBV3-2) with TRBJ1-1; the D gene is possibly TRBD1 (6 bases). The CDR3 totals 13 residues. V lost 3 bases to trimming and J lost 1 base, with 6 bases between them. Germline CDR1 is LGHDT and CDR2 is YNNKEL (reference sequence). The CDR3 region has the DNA TGTGCCAGCAGCCAGGGACAGAACACTGAAGCTTTCTTT. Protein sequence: CASSQGQNTEAFF.

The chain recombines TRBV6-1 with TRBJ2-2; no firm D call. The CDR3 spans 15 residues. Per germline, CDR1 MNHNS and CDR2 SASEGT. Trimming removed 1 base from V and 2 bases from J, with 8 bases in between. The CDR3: CASSEGDFNTGELFF. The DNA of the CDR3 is TGTGCCAGCAGTGAAGGAGACTTTAACACCGGGGAGCTGTTTTTT.

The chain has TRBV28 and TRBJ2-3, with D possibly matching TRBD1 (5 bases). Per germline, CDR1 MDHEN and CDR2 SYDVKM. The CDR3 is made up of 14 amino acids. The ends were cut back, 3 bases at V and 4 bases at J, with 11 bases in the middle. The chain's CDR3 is CASSFRQTSDTQYF. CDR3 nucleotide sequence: TGTGCCAGCAGTTTTCGACAGACATCAGATACGCAGTATTTT.

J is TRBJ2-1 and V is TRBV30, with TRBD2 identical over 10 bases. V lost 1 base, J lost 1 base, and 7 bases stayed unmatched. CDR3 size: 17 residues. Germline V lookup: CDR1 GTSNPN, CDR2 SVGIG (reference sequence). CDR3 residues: CAWSGGGLAESYNEQFF. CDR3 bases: TGTGCCTGGAGTGGCGGTGGACTAGCGGAATCCTACAATGAGCAGTTCTTC.

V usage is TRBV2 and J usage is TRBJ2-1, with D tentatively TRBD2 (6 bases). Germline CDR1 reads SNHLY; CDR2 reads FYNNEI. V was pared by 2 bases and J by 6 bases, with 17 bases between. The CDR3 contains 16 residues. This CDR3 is CASSENGLAIVNEQFF. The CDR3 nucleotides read TGTGCCAGCAGTGAAAATGGGCTAGCGATCGTCAATGAGCAGTTCTTC.

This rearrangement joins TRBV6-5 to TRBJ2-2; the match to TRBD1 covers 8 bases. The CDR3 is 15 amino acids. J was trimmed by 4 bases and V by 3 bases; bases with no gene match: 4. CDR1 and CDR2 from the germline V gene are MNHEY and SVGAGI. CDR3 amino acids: CASSYRQGPTGELFF. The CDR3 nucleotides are TGTGCCAGCAGTTATCGACAGGGGCCCACCGGGGAGCTGTTTTTT.

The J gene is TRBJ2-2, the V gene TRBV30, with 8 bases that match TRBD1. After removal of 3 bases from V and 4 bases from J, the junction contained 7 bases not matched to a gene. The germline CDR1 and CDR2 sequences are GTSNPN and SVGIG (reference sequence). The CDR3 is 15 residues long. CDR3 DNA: TGTGCCTGGAGGGGGGACAGGCGAGCCACCGGGGAGCTGTTTTTT. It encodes CAWRGDRRATGELFF.

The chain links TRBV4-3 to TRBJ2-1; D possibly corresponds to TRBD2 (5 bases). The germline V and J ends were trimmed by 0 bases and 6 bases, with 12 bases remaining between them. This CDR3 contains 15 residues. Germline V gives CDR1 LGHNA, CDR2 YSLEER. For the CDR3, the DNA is TGCGCCAGCAGCCAAGAACCGGGGTTGGCCAATGAGCAGTTCTTC. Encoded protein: CASSQEPGLANEQFF.

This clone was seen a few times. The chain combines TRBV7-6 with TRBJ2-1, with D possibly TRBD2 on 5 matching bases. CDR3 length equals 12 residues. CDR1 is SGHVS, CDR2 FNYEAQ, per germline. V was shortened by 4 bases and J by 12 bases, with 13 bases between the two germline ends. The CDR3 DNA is TGTGCCAGCAGCTCCCGGGGATTGGGGCAGTTCTTC. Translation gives CASSSRGLGQFF.

The CDR3 nucleotides read TGTGCCACCAGTCGGTGGGGGGGGGTTGGCTCACCCCTCCACTTT. Translating gives CATSRWGGVGSPLHF. This sequence joins TRBV24-1 and TRBJ1-6, with D possibly matching TRBD1 (5 bases). Trimming pared 6 bases from V and 10 bases from J, leaving 18 bases between. The V gene's germline CDR1 is KGHDR and CDR2 SFDVKD. CDR3 length: 15 residues.